The entry below describes one T cell receptor (beta chain). Antigen unknown. The entry originates in a study of blood T cells in healthy people across ages. The authors ran a second PCR of about 6 to 11 cycles using a sample-barcoded 5' primer and a J-beta primer mix. A minimum of 3 million CDR3-containing paired-end reads was obtained for each sample. TCRdb called the 5' RACE reads again in MiXCR, with one record for every CDR3 protein. The data hold around 520,000 distinct CDR3 sequences, with approximately 26% observed a single time. General observations from the study: Possibly confounding the expanded clonotype changes was the fact that donor CMV status was unknown.

These data were also filed under a second study, of T cells of mothers and their children.

Sequencing input: blood. This receptor was identified in a boy under 10 years old in good health.

The CDR3 nucleotides read TGTGCCACTACGGTGACAGTTACAACCTACGAGCAGTACTTC. The encoded protein is CATTVTVTTYEQYF. The rearrangement links TRBV10-3 to TRBJ2-7; TRBD1 might be the D (5 bases). V was pared by 10 bases and J by 2 bases, with 18 bases between. There are 14 residues in the CDR3. Germline V gene sequence: CDR1 ENHRY, CDR2 SYGVKD.